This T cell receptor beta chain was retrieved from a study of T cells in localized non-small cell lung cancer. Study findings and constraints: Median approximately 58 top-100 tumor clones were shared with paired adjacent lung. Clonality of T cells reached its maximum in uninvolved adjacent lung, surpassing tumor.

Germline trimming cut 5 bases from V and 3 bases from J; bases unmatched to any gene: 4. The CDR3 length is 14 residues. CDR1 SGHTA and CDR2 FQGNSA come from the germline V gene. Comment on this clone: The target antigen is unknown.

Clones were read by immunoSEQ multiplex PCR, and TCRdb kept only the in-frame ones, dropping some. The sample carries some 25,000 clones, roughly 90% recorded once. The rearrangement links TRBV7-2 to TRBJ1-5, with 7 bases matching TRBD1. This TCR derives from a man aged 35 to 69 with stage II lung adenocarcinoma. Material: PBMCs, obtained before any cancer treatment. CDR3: CASSPGQLNQPQHF. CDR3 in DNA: TGTGCCAGCAGCCCGGGACAGCTCAATCAGCCCCAGCATTTT.